This T cell receptor beta chain was identified in a study of shared clonotypes between healthy human individuals. Study results and limitations: The sole specimen, blood, was sampled, and tissue repertoires likely differ.

Naive CD8 cells were CD45RO-negative, positively selected for CCR7, excluding terminally differentiated effector memory CD45RA+ cells. Only in-frame clones appear in the TCRdb table, and some are missing; sequencing was by immunoSEQ multiplex PCR. The sample lists about 1,900,000 clones, approximately 95% occurring once. Details on this clone: Its specificity is unknown.

The CDR3 runs 15 residues. The receptor comes from a young man in good health. Sequenced sample: naive CD8+ T cells sorted from blood. The chain couples TRBV7-5 to TRBJ2-2; the D call of TRBD2 is as the table states it, not checked on the DNA. TRBV7-5 is an annotated pseudogene. The CDR3 DNA sequence: TGTGCCAGAAGCCGGCGGGACTGGAACACCGGGGAGCTGTTTTTT. Translating it yields CARSRRDWNTGELFF.